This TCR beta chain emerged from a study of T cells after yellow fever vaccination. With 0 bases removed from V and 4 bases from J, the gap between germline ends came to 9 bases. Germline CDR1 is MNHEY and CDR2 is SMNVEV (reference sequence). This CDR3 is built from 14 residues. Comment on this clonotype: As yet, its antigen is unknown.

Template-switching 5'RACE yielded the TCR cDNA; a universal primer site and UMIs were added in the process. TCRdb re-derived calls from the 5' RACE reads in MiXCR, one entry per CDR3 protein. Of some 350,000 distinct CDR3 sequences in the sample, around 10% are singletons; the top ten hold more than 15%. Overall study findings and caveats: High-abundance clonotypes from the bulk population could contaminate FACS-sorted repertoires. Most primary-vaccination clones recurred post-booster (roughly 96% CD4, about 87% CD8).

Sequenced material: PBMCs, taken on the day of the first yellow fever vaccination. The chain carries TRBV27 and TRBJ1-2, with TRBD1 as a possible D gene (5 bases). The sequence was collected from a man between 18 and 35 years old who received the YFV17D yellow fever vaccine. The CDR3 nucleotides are TGTGCCAGCAGTTTATCCCGGGACCTCTATGGCTACACCTTC. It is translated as CASSLSRDLYGYTF.